This T cell receptor beta chain came from a study of T-cell memory formation after mild COVID-19 listed by TCRdb under 2021. At the level of the whole study: TCR sequence clusters from the two donors were largely donor specific. T-cell clones expanding and contracting after mild COVID-19 in a couple of donors were tracked by longitudinal TCRalpha and TCRbeta repertoire sequencing. The cohort was made up of two young adult volunteers, one female and one male, who were previously healthy. Broader findings and caveats from the paper: The study included only two mild cases, and larger cohorts that include severe cases with pre-infection samples were judged to be necessary. Balanced CD4/CD8 phenotypes were observed for clones contracting from day 15 to 85, whereas a bias towards CD4+ was observed for a second wave of clones expanding from day 15 to 37. Some responding clones were detected in pre-infection memory, suggesting pre-existing cross-reactive memory T cells joined the SARS-CoV-2 response. Contracting CD4+ clones were located mainly in the CM and EM memory subsets, whereas CD8+ clones were found to be enriched in EMRA. SARS-CoV-2 specificity was not confirmed for the second-wave clones peaking on day 37.

Ficoll-Paque density gradient centrifugation was used to isolate PBMCs. Comment on this clonotype: The antigen it recognizes is unknown. Base-call qualities are not available, and no considerably larger clone is one nucleotide away.

The CDR3 contains 14 residues, cysteine and phenylalanine counted. Solely the CDR3 DNA is kept, with 42 bases framed from the first base. From V the trimming removes 4 bases and from J it removes 5 bases, while the gene matches leave 8 bases of the junction unaccounted for. The germline V gene gives CDR1 as SGHRS and CDR2 as YFSETQ. The listed sequencing device is Illumina NovaSeq 6000. Using 5'RACE with constant-segment primers, TCRalpha and TCRbeta cDNA libraries were constructed, with sample barcodes and unique molecular identifiers added in the process. Trizol reagent was used to extract RNA from every sample. Library amplification was performed in two PCR steps, and a second sample barcode and Illumina TruSeq adapters were introduced in the second step. The libraries were sequenced on an Illumina NovaSeq using 2 x 150 bp paired-end reads. On the study's bioinformatics: With migec v1.2.7, reads were demultiplexed and then collapsed into UMI-guided consensus sequences. Using mixcr v2.1.11, the UMI consensuses were aligned to TRA and TRB V and J templates and assembled into clonotypes. A clonotype was counted as expanded or contracted only if both edgeR and NoisET called the change significant, with noise models trained on biological replicates. edgeR calls used a false discovery rate-adjusted p below 0.01 and a log2 fold-change threshold of 1. As an exploratory analysis of dynamics, max-normalized trajectories of the 1000 most abundant clonotypes were examined by PCA with hierarchical clustering. The CD4 or CD8 phenotype of responding clones was assigned using the separately sequenced CD4+ and CD8+ repertoires. TCRdb trimmed the raw reads at Q25, called clones with MiXCR and kept productive beta chains. A single entry per CDR3 protein holds the most common genes and DNA from its merged rows. The V and J calls shown here were made by TCRdb, not taken from the authors' results. The sample contains about 190,000 distinct CDR3 sequences, around 17% of them found a single time. Roughly 2.3% of the sample comes from the top ten.

The receptor comes from an adult woman who had mild COVID-19 (a few samples of this study predate the infection). The sample titles of this study are shuffled in the database, so cell type and time point are left out; the donor was told from shared clones. Here the chain combines TRBV5-1 and TRBJ2-7; 8 bases in between match TRBD1. Specimen: PBMCs or a T cell subset sorted from them (not recorded which). The CDR3: CASSPRTGTDEQYF. The nucleotide sequence reads as follows: TGCGCCAGCAGCCCCAGGACAGGGACGGACGAGCAGTACTTC.